Reported below is one T cell receptor (beta chain). V was cut by 6 bases and J by 4 bases, with 10 bases left in between. The CDR3 length is 13 residues. Per the germline V gene, CDR1 is MDHEN and CDR2 is SYDVKM. From RNA transcripts, TCR beta CDR3 regions were amplified. A first-round RT-PCR of the TCR CDR3 used the HTBI primer set. TCRdb recomputed calls from the multiplex PCR reads with MiXCR, one row per CDR3 protein. The table shows over 450,000 distinct CDR3 sequences, with 13% to 15% occurring only once. This sample was taken from a study of T cells in Graves' hyperthyroidism and ophthalmopathy.

The rearrangement uses TRBV28 and TRBJ1-3; a possible D gene is TRBD1 (6 bases). The sequence was collected from a woman aged 18-29 years with Graves' hyperthyroidism. The material sequenced was blood. The CDR3 DNA follows: TGTGCCAGCAGGCTTACAGGGGGAAACACCATATATTTT. This sequence encodes CASRLTGGNTIYF. The variable domain in full, completed from reference TRBV28 and TRBJ1-3, reads DVKVTQSSRYLVKRTGEKVFLECVQDMDHENMFWYRQDPGLGLRLIYFSYDVKMKEKGDIPEGYSVSREKKERFSLILESASTNQTSMYLCASRLTGGNTIYFGEGSWLTVV.